The 8 T cell receptor beta chains listed next were all sequenced from one sample in a study of regulatory T cells in long-lasting Graves disease. As for time point: newly diagnosed GD, antithyroid drugs for less than 3 months. RNA extracted from PBMCs served as the sequencing template. Combining iRepertoire HTBI primers with Arm-PCR of CDR3 regions, the authors built TCR beta libraries. TCRdb called the multiplex PCR reads again in MiXCR, with one record for every CDR3 protein. The table has some 410,000 distinct CDR3 sequences, about a sixth seen once. The sample was also linked to a second study, of T cells in Graves' hyperthyroidism and ophthalmopathy.

Sample: peripheral blood mononuclear cells (PBMCs), taken at new diagnosis, from a patient treated with antithyroid drugs. Receptors originate from a young woman with Graves disease.

A note on this clonotype: A far larger clone differs by one base, so this is likely a read error. The DNA of the CDR3 is TGTGCCAGCAGGTTAGGGTTTAAGCCCTACGAGCAGTACTTC. Encoded protein: CASRLGFKPYEQYF. This chain connects TRBV7-2 to TRBJ2-7; no reliable D call. Germline loops: CDR1 SGHTA, CDR2 FQGNSA. This CDR3 spans 14 amino acids.

This clonotype has only a few counts. The DNA for the CDR3 is TGTGCCAGCAGCGGACGGCACTATAGCGGCTACACCTTC. Protein: CASSGRHYSGYTF. The V gene is TRBV6-2 or TRBV6-3, the J gene TRBJ1-2; D gene ambiguous. The CDR3 is 13 residues long. Per the germline V gene, CDR1 is MNHEY and CDR2 is SVGEGT. The V gene lost 6 bases and the J gene lost 8 bases, with 16 bases spanning the gap.

The chain links TRBV7-9 to TRBJ2-7, with 10 bases identical to TRBD2. CDR1 is SEHNR and CDR2 is FQNEAQ in the germline V gene (reference sequence). The CDR3 is 17 amino acids. V trimming: 5 bases; J trimming: 4 bases; junction bases outside the gene matches: 14. This CDR3 reads CASSAHMSGRAVYEQYF. The CDR3 nucleotides are TGTGCCAGCAGCGCCCACATGAGCGGGAGGGCCGTTTACGAGCAGTACTTC.

This clonotype was seen at least ten times. The chain has TRBV27 and TRBJ1-1, with 7 bases fitting TRBD1. V dropped 7 bases and J dropped 4; count of bases not matched to a gene: 6. CDR3 size: 13 residues. The germline CDR1 and CDR2 sequences are MNHEY and SMNVEV (reference sequence). The CDR3 loop reads CASMGDRRTEAFF. Here the CDR3 DNA reads TGTGCCAGCATGGGGGACAGACGCACTGAAGCTTTCTTT.

This clonotype was found many times. The chain carries TRBV11-2 and TRBJ2-6; D ambiguous. Trimming took off 4 bases at V and 1 base at J, with 5 bases between the two ends. CDR3 size: 14 residues. Per the germline V gene, CDR1 is SGHAT and CDR2 is FQNNGV. CDR3 amino acids: CASSWVSGANVLTF. The CDR3 DNA follows: TGTGCCAGCAGCTGGGTATCTGGGGCCAACGTCCTGACTTTC.

This clonotype was seen only once. A much larger clone lies one base from this, so it may be a read error. The chain has TRBV2 and TRBJ1-1; D gene ambiguous. Germline V gene data show CDR1 as SNHLY and CDR2 as FYNNEI. The CDR3 length is 12 residues. The CDR3 sequence is CVSNWDEGEAFF. CDR3 bases: TGTGTCAGCAATTGGGATGAGGGAGAAGCTTTCTTT. The full variable domain, rest sourced from reference TRBV2 and TRBJ1-1, is EPEVTQTPSHQVTQMGQEVILRCVPISNHLYFYWYRQILGQKVEFLVSFYNNEISEKSEIFDDQFSVERPDGSNFTLKIRSTKLEDSAMYFCVSNWDEGEAFFGQGTRLTVV.

This clonotype was seen more than once but under ten times. This chain joins TRBV24-1 and TRBJ2-2; TRBD2 matches at 11 bases. CDR1 and CDR2 from the germline V gene are KGHDR and SFDVKD. Trimming took 3 bases from V and 4 from J; bases not matched to a gene: 6. The CDR3 consists of 17 residues. The CDR3 here is CATSDTMGTSGTGELFF. The CDR3 DNA sequence: TGTGCCACCAGTGATACAATGGGGACTAGCGGCACCGGGGAGCTGTTTTTT.

This clonotype was observed at least ten times. This rearrangement joins TRBV7-6 to TRBJ2-1; the match to TRBD2 covers 9 bases. The CDR3 spans 17 residues. V lost 0 bases and J lost 4; bases outside the gene matches: 7. Germline CDR1 SGHVS, CDR2 FNYEAQ. CDR3 DNA sequence: TGTGCCAGCAGCTTAGCTTTTGCGGGAGGGGTGTACAATGAGCAGTTCTTC. Protein product: CASSLAFAGGVYNEQFF.